This T cell receptor (beta chain) was observed in a study of cytomegalovirus exposure and HLA in healthy donors. Primers included in the PCR were 60 Vbeta and 13 Jbeta primers. This table comes from immunoSEQ multiplex PCR, and its TCRdb copy is limited to in-frame clones, with some not included. The data contain about 110,000 clones, roughly 87% of them singletons. Worth noting for this clone: As yet, its antigen is unknown.

Study findings and constraints: A cluster of highly shared sequence variants was likely a sequencing artifact. In a later analysis, productive TCRs from donors in an Asian-associated ancestry cluster reportedly carried fewer N-insertions than the cohort mean. In a later analysis, the majority of CMV-associated beta chains seemingly showed HLA restriction. In vitro experiments confirmed that a few CMV-associated chains were specific for CMV antigens.

The sample comprised PBMCs. The sequence was collected from a man younger than 45 in good health and CMV-seropositive.

The CDR3 spells CASSIQGATDTQYF. The CDR3, as DNA: TGTGCCAGCTCAATTCAGGGGGCCACAGATACGCAGTATTTT. The V gene is TRBV18, the J gene TRBJ2-3, with 8 bases that match TRBD1. Trimming removed 5 bases from V and 2 bases from J; junction bases left unmatched: 3. CDR3 length equals 14 residues. Looked up from germline, CDR1 is KGHSH and CDR2 is LQKENI.